This record looks at one TCR beta chain sequence and its context. This entry belongs to a study of blood T cell repertoires in COVID-19. Overall study context: The United States, Italy and Spain supplied acute and convalescent COVID-19 samples. In each case, the material was cDNA or gDNA derived from T cells, B-cell-depleted T cells, or PBMCs.

Methods used by the authors: By means of reference gene primer amplification, nucleated cell counts were estimated. Generated by immunoSEQ multiplex PCR, the TCRdb table keeps only in-frame clones and is missing some. The V and J calls and clone size come from that table; D and trimming were worked out from the DNA. The table has 100,000 or so clones, 75% to 95% seen once. CDR1 is SGHTA, CDR2 FQGNSA, per germline. CDR3 length: 16 residues. V dropped 3 bases and J dropped 0 bases, with 9 bases sitting between them. V is TRBV7-2 and J is TRBJ1-6, with D uncertain. This TCR derives from a human donor with active COVID-19. The donor label of this sample is uncertain. The sequenced material came from peripheral blood. CDR3 DNA: TGTGCCAGCAGCTTGCTACCAAGCTCCTATAATTCACCCCTCCACTTT. It translates to CASSLLPSSYNSPLHF.